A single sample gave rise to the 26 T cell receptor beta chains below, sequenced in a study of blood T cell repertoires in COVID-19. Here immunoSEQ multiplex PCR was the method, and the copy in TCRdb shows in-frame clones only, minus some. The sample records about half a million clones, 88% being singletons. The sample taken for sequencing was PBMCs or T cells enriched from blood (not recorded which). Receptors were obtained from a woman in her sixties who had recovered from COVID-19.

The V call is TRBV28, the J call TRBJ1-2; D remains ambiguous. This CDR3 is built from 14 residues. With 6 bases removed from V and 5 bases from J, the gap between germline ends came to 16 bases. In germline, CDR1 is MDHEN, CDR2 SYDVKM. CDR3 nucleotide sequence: TGTGCCAGCAGCTTAATGGGGAGTACGTATGGCTACACCTTC. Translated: CASSLMGSTYGYTF.

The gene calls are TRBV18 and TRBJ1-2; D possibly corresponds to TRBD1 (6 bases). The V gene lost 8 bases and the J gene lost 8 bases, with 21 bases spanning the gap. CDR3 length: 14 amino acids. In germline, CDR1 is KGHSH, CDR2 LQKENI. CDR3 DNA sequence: TGTGCCAGCACCCGGGACACACCGCCCACAGGCTACACCTTC. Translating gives CASTRDTPPTGYTF.

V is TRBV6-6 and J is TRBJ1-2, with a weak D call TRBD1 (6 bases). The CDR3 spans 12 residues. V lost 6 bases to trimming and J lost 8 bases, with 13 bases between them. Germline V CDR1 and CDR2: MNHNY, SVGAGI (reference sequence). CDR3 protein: CASSPGQPGYTF. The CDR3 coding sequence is TGTGCCAGCAGCCCCGGACAGCCCGGCTACACCTTC.

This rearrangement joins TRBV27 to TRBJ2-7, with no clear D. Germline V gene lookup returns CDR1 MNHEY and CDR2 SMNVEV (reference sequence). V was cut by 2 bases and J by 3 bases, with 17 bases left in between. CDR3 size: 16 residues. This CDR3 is CASSLRGSNLNYEQYF. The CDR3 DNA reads TGTGCCAGCAGTTTACGCGGATCGAACTTGAACTACGAGCAGTACTTC.

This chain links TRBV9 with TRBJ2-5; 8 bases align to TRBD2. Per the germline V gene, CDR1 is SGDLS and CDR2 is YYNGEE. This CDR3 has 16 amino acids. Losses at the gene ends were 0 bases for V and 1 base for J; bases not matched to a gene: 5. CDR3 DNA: TGTGCCAGCAGCGTAGCTACGGGGGGGGTCCAAGAGACCCAGTACTTC. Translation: CASSVATGGVQETQYF.

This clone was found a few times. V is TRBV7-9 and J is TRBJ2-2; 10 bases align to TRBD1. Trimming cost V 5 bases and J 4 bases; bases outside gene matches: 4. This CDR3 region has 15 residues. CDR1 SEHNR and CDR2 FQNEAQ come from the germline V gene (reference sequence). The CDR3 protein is CASSTGTGATGELFF. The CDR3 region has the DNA TGTGCCAGCAGCACCGGGACAGGGGCCACCGGGGAGCTGTTTTTT.

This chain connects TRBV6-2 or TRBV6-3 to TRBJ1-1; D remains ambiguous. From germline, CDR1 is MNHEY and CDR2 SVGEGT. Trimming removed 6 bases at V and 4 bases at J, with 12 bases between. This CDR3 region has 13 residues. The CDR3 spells CASSITGSTEAFF. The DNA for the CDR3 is TGTGCCAGCAGCATCACCGGGAGCACTGAAGCTTTCTTT.

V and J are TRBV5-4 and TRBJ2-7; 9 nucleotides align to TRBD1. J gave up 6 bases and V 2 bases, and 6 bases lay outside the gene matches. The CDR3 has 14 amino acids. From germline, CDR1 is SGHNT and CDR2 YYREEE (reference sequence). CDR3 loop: CASSFRDRAGEQYF. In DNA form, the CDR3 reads TGTGCCAGCAGCTTCAGGGACAGGGCCGGCGAGCAGTACTTC.

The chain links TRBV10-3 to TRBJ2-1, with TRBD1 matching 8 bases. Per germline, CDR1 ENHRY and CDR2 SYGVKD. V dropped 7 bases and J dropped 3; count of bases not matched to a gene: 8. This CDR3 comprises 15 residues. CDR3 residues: CAIKGQDSLYNEQFF. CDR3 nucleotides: TGTGCCATCAAGGGACAGGATTCCCTCTACAATGAGCAGTTCTTC.

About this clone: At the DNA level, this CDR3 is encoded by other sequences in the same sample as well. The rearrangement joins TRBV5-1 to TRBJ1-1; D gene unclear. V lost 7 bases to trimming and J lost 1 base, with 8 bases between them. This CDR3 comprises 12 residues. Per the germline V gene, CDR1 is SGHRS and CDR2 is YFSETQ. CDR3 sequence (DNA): TGCGCCAGCTCCCCGTCGAACACTGAAGCTTTCTTT. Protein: CASSPSNTEAFF.

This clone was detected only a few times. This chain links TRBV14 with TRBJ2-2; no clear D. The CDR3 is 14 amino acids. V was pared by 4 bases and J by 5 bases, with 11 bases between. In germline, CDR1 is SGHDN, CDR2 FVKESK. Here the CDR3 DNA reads TGTGCCAGCAGCCCCCTACACGGGACCGGGGAGCTGTTTTTT. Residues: CASSPLHGTGELFF.

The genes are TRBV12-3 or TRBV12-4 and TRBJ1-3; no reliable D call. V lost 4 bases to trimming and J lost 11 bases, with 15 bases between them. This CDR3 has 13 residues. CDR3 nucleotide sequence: TGTGCCAGCAGTTCAAGCGAGGGTAGCGCCATATATTTT. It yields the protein CASSSSEGSAIYF.

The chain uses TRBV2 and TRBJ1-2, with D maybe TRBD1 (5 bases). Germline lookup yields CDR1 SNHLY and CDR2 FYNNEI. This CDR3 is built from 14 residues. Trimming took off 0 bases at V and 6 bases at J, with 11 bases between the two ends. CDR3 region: CASSEAQGTDGYTF. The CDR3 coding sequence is TGTGCCAGCAGTGAAGCGCAGGGTACGGATGGCTACACCTTC.

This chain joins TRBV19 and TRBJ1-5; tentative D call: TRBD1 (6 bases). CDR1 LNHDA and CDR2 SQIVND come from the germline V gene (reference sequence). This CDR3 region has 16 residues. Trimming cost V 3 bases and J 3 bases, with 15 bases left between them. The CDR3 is CASSIGQGRLNQPQHF. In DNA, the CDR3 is TGTGCCAGTAGTATTGGGCAGGGGAGACTCAATCAGCCCCAGCATTTT. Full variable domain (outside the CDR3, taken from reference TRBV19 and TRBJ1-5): DGGITQSPKYLFRKEGQNVTLSCEQNLNHDAMYWYRQDPGQGLRLIYYSQIVNDFQKGDIAEGYSVSREKKESFPLTVTSAQKNPTAFYLCASSIGQGRLNQPQHFGDGTRLSIL.

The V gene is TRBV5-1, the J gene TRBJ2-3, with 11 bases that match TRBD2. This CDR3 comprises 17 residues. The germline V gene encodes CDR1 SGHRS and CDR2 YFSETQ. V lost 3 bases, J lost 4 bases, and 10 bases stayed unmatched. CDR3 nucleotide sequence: TGCGCCAGCAGCTCCTCTAGCGGGGGGTATCAAGCAGATACGCAGTATTTT. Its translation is CASSSSSGGYQADTQYF.

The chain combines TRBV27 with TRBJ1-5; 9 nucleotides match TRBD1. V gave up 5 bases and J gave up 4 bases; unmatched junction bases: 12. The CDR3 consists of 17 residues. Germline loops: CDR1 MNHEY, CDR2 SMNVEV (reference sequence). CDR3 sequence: CASSRRIGQGTNQPQHF. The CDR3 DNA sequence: TGTGCCAGCAGTCGACGGATTGGACAGGGGACGAATCAGCCCCAGCATTTT.

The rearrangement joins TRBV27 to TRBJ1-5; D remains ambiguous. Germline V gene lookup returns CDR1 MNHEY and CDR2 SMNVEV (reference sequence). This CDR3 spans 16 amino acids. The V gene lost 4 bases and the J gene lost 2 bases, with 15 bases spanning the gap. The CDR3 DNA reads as TGTGCCAGCAGTTCTAGTATCCTAGTCGGCAATCAGCCCCAGCATTTT. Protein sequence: CASSSSILVGNQPQHF.

The DNA for the CDR3 is TGTGCCAGCAGTTTATCGATGGGGCAGCTTAATTCACCCCTCCACTTT. Amino acids: CASSLSMGQLNSPLHF. V gene TRBV27 combines with J gene TRBJ1-6; D perhaps matches TRBD1 (5 bases). Germline CDR1 reads MNHEY; CDR2 reads SMNVEV (reference sequence). Trimming shortened V by 0 bases and J by 6 bases, and 12 bases separated the two germline ends. This CDR3 is 16 amino acids long.

The CDR3 DNA follows: TGTGCCAGCAGTTACAAGCGGGCGAACACTGAAGCTTTCTTT. Its translation: CASSYKRANTEAFF. The V call is TRBV6-5, the J call TRBJ1-1; D remains unclear. The CDR3 sequence is 14 residues long. Trimming left V 2 bases short and J 1 base short, with 8 bases between. The V gene's germline CDR1 is MNHEY and CDR2 SVGAGI.

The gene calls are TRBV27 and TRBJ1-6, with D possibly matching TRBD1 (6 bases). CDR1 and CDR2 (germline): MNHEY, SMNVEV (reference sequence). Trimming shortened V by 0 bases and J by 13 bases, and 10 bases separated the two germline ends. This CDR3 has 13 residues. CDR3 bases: TGTGCCAGCAGTTTATCACAGGGAGTTCCCCTCCACTTT. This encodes CASSLSQGVPLHF.

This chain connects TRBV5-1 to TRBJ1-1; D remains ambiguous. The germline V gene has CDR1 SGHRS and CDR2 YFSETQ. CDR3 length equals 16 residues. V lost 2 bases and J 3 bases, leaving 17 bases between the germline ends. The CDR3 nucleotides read TGCGCCAGCAGCTTCCAGGTCTTTGGAATGGACACTGAAGCTTTCTTT. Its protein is CASSFQVFGMDTEAFF.

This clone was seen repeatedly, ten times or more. CDR3 protein: CASSPGGRARGGNEQFF. The CDR3 DNA reads as TGTGCCAGCAGTCCCGGGGGGAGAGCCAGGGGCGGCAATGAGCAGTTCTTC. V gene TRBV2 combines with J gene TRBJ2-1; maybe TRBD2 (7 bases). Germline lookup yields CDR1 SNHLY and CDR2 FYNNEI. CDR3 length: 17 residues. V lost 5 bases to trimming and J lost 6 bases, with 23 bases between them.

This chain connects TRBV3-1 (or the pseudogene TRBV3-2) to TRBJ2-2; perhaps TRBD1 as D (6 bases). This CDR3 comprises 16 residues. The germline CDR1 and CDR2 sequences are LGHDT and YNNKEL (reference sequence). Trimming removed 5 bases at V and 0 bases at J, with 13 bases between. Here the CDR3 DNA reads TGTGCCAGCAGCAAACAGGGAATTTCGAACACCGGGGAGCTGTTTTTT. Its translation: CASSKQGISNTGELFF.

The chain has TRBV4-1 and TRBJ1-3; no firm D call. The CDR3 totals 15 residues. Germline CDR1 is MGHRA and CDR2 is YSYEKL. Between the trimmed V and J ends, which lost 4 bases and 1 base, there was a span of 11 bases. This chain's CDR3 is CASSPTEISGNTIYF. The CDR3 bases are TGCGCCAGCAGCCCCACAGAAATTTCTGGAAACACCATATATTTT.

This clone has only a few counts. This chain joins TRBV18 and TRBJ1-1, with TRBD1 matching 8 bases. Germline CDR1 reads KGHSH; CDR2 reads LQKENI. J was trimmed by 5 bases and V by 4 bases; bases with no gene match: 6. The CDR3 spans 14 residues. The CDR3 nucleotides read TGTGCCAGCTCACTCGGACAGGGAGTAACTGAAGCTTTCTTT. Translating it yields CASSLGQGVTEAFF.

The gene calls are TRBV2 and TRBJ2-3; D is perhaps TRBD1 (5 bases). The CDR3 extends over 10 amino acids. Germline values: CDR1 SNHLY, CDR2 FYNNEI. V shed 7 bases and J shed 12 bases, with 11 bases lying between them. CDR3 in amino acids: CASTQGAQYF. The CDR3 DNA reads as TGTGCCAGCACCCAGGGTGCACAGTATTTT.